This TCR beta chain came from a study of T cell responses to AZD1222 COVID-19 vaccine. TCRdb keeps only in-frame clones here, not all; method: immunoSEQ multiplex PCR. The profile shows 100,000 to 120,000 clones, roughly 93% of them singletons. Whether given at about 4 or about 12 weeks, second doses were pooled. Study-wide results and limits: Every sample of the repertoires postdated the peak T cell response.

As to this clone: Antigen unknown.

V gave up 2 bases and J gave up 8 bases, with 9 bases separating them. Germline lookup yields CDR1 KGHSH and CDR2 LQKENI. The CDR3 runs 12 residues. The sequencing used peripheral blood, collected 28 days after the second AZD1222 dose. This TCR was sampled from an adult who received the AZD1222 COVID-19 vaccine. The chain uses TRBV18 and TRBJ1-1, with D maybe TRBD1 (5 bases). CDR3 nucleotides: TGTGCCAGCTCACCAAGGGACGACGAAGCTTTCTTT. Translation: CASSPRDDEAFF. Full variable domain (rest looked up from reference TRBV18 and TRBJ1-1): NAGVMQNPRHLVRRRGQEARLRCSPMKGHSHVYWYRQLPEEGLKFMVYLQKENIIDESGMPKERFSAEFPKEGPSILRIQQVVRGDSAAYFCASSPRDDEAFFGQGTRLTVV.